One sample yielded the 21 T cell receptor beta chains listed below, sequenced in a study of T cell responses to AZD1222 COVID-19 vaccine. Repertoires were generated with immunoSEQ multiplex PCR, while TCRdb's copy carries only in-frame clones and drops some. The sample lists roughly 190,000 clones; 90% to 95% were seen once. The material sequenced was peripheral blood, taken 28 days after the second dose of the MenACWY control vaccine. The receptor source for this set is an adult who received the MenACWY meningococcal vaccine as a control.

CDR3 nucleotide sequence: TGTGCCAGCAGCTTCCCCGAGGGCCTAGCGGGAGGGGACGATGAGCAGTTCTTC. Its protein is CASSFPEGLAGGDDEQFF. This chain joins TRBV7-9 and TRBJ2-1, with 12 nucleotides matching TRBD2. V shed 3 bases, J shed 8 bases, and the junction held 14 bases outside the gene matches. The CDR3 length is 18 residues. Germline V gene sequence: CDR1 SEHNR, CDR2 FQNEAQ (reference sequence).

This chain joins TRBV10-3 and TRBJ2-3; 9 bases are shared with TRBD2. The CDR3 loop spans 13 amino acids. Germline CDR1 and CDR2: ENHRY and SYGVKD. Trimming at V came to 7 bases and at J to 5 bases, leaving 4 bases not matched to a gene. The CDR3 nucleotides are TGTGCCATCACGAGGACTAGCGTAGATACGCAGTATTTT. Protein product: CAITRTSVDTQYF.

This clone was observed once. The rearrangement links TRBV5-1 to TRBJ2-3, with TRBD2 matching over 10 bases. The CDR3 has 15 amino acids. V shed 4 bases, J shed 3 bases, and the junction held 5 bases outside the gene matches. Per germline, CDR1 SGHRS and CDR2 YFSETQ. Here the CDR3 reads CASSPASGRTDTQYF. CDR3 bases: TGCGCCAGCAGCCCCGCTAGCGGGAGAACAGATACGCAGTATTTT.

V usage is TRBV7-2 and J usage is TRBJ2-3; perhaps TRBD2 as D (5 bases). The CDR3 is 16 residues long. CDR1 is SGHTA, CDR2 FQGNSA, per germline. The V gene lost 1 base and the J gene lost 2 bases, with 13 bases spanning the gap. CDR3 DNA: TGTGCCAGCAGCTTAGTGGCCGGGATCACCACAGATACGCAGTATTTT. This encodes CASSLVAGITTDTQYF.

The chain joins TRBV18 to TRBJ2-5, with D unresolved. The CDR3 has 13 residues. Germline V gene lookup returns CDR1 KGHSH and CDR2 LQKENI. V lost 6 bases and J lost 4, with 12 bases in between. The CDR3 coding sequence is TGTGCCAGCTCCCGGGTCGTGGCAGAGACCCAGTACTTC. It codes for CASSRVVAETQYF.

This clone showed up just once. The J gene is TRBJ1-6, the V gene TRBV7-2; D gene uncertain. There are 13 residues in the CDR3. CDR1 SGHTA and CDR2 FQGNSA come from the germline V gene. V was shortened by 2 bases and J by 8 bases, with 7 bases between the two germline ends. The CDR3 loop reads CASSLNLDSPLHF. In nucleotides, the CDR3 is TGTGCCAGCAGCTTAAACCTAGATTCACCCCTCCACTTT. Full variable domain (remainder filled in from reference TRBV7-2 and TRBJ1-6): GAGVSQSPSNKVTEKGKDVELRCDPISGHTALYWYRQSLGQGLEFLIYFQGNSAPDKSGLPSDRFSAERTGGSVSTLTIQRTQQEDSAVYLCASSLNLDSPLHFGNGTRLTVT.

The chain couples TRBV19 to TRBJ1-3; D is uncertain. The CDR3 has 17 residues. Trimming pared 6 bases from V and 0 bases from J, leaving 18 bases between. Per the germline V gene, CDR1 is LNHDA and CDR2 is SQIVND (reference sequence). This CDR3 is CASRPNHGRSSGNTIYF. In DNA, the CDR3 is TGTGCCAGTAGACCTAATCACGGACGGAGCTCTGGAAACACCATATATTTT. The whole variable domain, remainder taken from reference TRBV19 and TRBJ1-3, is DGGITQSPKYLFRKEGQNVTLSCEQNLNHDAMYWYRQDPGQGLRLIYYSQIVNDFQKGDIAEGYSVSREKKESFPLTVTSAQKNPTAFYLCASRPNHGRSSGNTIYFGEGSWLTVV.

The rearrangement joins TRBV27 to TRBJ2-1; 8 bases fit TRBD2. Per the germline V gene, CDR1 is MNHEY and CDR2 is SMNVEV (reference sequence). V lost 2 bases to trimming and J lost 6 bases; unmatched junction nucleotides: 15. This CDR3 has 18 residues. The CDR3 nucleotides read TGTGCCAGCAGTTTAACGAGGACAAGACTAGCGAACCGCAATGAGCAGTTCTTC. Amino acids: CASSLTRTRLANRNEQFF.

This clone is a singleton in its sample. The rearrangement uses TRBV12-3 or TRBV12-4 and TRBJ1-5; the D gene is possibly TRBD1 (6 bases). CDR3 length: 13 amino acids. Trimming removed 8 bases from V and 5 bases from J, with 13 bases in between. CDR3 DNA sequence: TGTGCCAGCCGACCCAGGGGTCATCAGCCCCAGCATTTT. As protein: CASRPRGHQPQHF.

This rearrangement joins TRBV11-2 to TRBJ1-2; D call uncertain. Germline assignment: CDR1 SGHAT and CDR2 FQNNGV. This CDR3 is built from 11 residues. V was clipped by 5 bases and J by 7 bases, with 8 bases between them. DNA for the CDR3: TGTGCCAGCAGCCGGGGAGCTGGCTACACCTTC. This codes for CASSRGAGYTF.

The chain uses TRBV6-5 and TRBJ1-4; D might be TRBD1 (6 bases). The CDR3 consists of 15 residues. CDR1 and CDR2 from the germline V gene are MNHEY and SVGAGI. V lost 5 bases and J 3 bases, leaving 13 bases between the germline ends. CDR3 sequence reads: CASSKGGPSNEKLFF. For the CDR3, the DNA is TGTGCCAGCAGTAAGGGGGGACCCTCTAATGAAAAACTGTTTTTT.

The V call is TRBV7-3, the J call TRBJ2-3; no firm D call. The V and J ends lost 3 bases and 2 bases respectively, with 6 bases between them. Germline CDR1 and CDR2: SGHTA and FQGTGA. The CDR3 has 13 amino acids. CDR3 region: CASSFTLTDTQYF. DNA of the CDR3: TGTGCCAGCAGCTTCACCCTCACAGATACGCAGTATTTT.

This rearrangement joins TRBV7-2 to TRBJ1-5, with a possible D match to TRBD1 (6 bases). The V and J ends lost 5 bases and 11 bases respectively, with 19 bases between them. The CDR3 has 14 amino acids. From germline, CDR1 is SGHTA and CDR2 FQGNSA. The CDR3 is CASSPPGVPGTQHF. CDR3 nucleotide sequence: TGTGCCAGCAGCCCACCAGGGGTCCCGGGCACCCAGCATTTT.

CDR3 sequence reads: CASSLAGRRYEQYF. The CDR3, as DNA: TGTGCCAGCAGCCTGGCAGGGCGCCGGTACGAGCAGTACTTC. The chain couples TRBV6-4 to TRBJ2-7; perhaps TRBD1 as D (5 bases). Trimming removed 6 bases from V and 4 bases from J, with 16 bases in between. Germline assignment: CDR1 MRHNA and CDR2 SNTAGT. The CDR3 loop spans 14 amino acids.

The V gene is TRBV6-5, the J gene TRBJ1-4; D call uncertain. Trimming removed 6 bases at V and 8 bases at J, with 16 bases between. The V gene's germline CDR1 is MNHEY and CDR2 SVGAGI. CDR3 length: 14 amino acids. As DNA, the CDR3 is TGTGCCAGCAGACCGGGAGGCCCGGAAGAAAAACTGTTTTTT. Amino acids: CASRPGGPEEKLFF.

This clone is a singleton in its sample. The CDR3 spells CASSSPRGDLKRGNYGYTF. The DNA for the CDR3 is TGTGCCAGTAGTTCGCCTAGGGGGGACCTTAAAAGGGGTAACTATGGCTACACCTTC. The gene calls are TRBV19 and TRBJ1-2; possibly TRBD1 for D (6 bases). The CDR3 loop spans 19 amino acids. Trimming removed 5 bases from V and 1 base from J, with 26 bases in between. CDR1 is LNHDA, CDR2 SQIVND, per germline (reference sequence).

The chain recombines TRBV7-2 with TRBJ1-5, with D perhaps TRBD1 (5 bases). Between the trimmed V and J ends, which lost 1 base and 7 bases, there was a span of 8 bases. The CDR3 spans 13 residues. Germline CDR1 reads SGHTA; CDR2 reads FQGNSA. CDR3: CASSLVGRQPQHF. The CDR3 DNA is TGTGCCAGCAGCTTAGTGGGGCGACAGCCCCAGCATTTT.

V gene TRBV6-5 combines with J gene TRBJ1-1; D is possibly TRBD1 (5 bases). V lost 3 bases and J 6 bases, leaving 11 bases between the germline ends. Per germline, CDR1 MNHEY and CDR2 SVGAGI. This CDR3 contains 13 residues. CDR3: CASSYRPGPEAFF. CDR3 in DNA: TGTGCCAGCAGTTATCGGCCAGGGCCTGAAGCTTTCTTT.

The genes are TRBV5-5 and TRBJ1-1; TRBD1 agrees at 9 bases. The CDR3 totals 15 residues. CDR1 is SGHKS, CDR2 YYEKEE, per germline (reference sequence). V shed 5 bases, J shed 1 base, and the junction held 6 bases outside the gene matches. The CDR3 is CASRYRDRENTEAFF. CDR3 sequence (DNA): TGTGCCAGCAGATACAGGGACAGGGAGAACACTGAAGCTTTCTTT.

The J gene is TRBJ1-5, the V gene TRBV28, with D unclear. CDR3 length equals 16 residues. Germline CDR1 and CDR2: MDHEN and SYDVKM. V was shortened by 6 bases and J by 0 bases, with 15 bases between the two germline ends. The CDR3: CASSPPAGYSNQPQHF. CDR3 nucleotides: TGTGCCAGCAGCCCCCCGGCGGGGTATAGCAATCAGCCCCAGCATTTT.

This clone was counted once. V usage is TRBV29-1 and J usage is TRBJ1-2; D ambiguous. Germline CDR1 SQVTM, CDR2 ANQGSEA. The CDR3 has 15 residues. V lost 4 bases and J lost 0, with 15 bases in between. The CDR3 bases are TGCAGCGTTGTGGGCCCGGACGGTCCTAACTATGGCTACACCTTC. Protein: CSVVGPDGPNYGYTF.